This record concerns one TCR beta chain sequence. This sample is part of a study of shared clonotypes between healthy human individuals. The V end lost 0 bases, the J end lost 8 bases, and 16 bases lay between the germline ends. This CDR3 region has 15 residues. Germline CDR1 reads MGHRA; CDR2 reads YSYEKL. The authors ran the assay at deep level. Sequenced by immunoSEQ multiplex PCR; TCRdb stores in-frame clones only, minus some. The sample has more than 500,000 clones, 85% to 95% seen once. Only CD45RO-negative cells positively selected for CCR7 counted as naive CD8 cells, so terminally differentiated effector memory CD45RA+ cells were excluded.

The receptor was isolated from a woman aged 25 to 39 in good health. Sequencing used naive CD8+ T cells sorted from blood. This rearrangement joins TRBV4-1 to TRBJ1-2; maybe TRBD1 (5 bases). CDR3 residues: CASSQERGAGNGYTF. CDR3 DNA: TGCGCCAGCAGCCAAGAACGGGGCGCTGGGAACGGCTACACCTTC.